A selection of T cell receptor beta chains follows, all from one sample in a study of T cell clones after liver transplantation. Repertoires were generated with immunoSEQ multiplex PCR, while TCRdb's copy carries only in-frame clones and drops some. The sample lists tens of thousands of clones, about 70% occurring once. The sequencing used CD4+ T cells from blood, collected at the roughly 16-month timepoint. The receptors were gathered from a human patient who received a liver transplant. Certain T cells may be donor cells from the graft. The CDR3 runs from the conserved cysteine through the conserved F or W. A D gene is named only where the DNA matches it firmly. Clone size is not always given. Where it is, it says once, few, many or a class for expanded clones.

size	D	V	J	DNA	CDR3
.	.	TRBV27	TRBJ2-7	TGTGCCAGCAGCTCCCGCGGGGGCGTCTCCTACGAGCAGTACTTC	CASSSRGGVSYEQYF
many	TRBD1	TRBV4-1	TRBJ1-6	TGCGCCAGCAGCCAAGATGGACCCGACAGGGGGAATTCACCCCTCCACTTT	CASSQDGPDRGNSPLHF
.	.	TRBV30	TRBJ1-2	TGTGCCTGGAGTGGGGACGGAAGGAACTATGGCTACACCTTC	CAWSGDGRNYGYTF
once	.	TRBV29-1	TRBJ1-5	TGCAGCGTTGCGACCGGGGTTAGCAATCAGCCCCAGCATTTT	CSVATGVSNQPQHF
.	.	TRBV6-6	TRBJ2-1	TGTGCCAGCAGTTACTCATCTAGGGAGCAGTTCTTC	CASSYSSREQFF
few	.	TRBV13	TRBJ2-6	TGTGCCAGCAGCTTACGAGTTGGGGCCAACGTCCTGACTTTC	CASSLRVGANVLTF
.	TRBD1	TRBV4-2	TRBJ2-1	TGTGCCAGCAGAACGGGACAGGGGGCCTTTGAGCAGTTCTTC	CASRTGQGAFEQFF
.	TRBD1	TRBV18	TRBJ2-2	TGTGCCAGCTCACGAAAAAGGGACAGTCTTAATACCGGGGAGCTGTTTTTT	CASSRKRDSLNTGELFF
.	.	TRBV30	TRBJ1-4	TGTGCCTGGAGTGTAATGTCGGGTCAACTGTTTTTT	CAWSVMSGQLFF
.	.	TRBV7-7	TRBJ1-1	TGTGCTAGCAGCAAGACAGTGAACACTGAAGCTTTCTTT	CASSKTVNTEAFF
few	.	TRBV25-1	TRBJ1-5	TGTGCCAGCAGCCCCGGGAGGACCAATCAGCCCCAGCATTTT	CASSPGRTNQPQHF
.	.	TRBV7-9	TRBJ2-1	TGTGCCAGCAGCAGAGAAGTTGGGCAGTTCTTC	CASSREVGQFF